This T cell receptor (beta chain) was profiled in a study of tumor-infiltrating lymphocytes in localized non-small cell lung cancer. In the study overall: The cohort mixed smokers and never-smokers, several histologies, and some post-neoadjuvant-chemotherapy samples. Whole-study findings and limits: Tumors had more T cell infiltration than uninvolved lung, per TCRbeta sequencing and CD3 counts. Technical variation could not be separated from intratumor heterogeneity here.

The junction had 4 bases not matched to a gene; V was cut back by 3 bases and J by 5 bases. The CDR3 covers 14 residues. Germline loops: CDR1 SGHTA, CDR2 FQGTGA. TCRdb keeps only in-frame clones here, not all; method: immunoSEQ multiplex PCR. The sample shows thousands of clones, less than 70% of them seen only once. With regard to this clone: The antigen remains undetermined.

This clonotype was sampled from a human donor with non-small cell lung cancer. What was sequenced was lung tumor tissue. The gene calls are TRBV7-3 and TRBJ2-4; 7 bases line up with TRBD1. The CDR3 DNA reads as TGTGCCAGCAGCTTGACAGGGAGTCAAAACATTCAGTACTTC. Amino acids: CASSLTGSQNIQYF.